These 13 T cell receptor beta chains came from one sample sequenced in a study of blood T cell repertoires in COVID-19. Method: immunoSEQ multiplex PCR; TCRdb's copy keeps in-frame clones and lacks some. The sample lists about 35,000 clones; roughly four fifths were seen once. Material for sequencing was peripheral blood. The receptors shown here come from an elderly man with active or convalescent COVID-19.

In DNA form, the CDR3 reads TGTGCCAGCAGTTACAGCGGGAGTTGGAAGACCCAGTACTTC. Its translation is CASSYSGSWKTQYF. This rearrangement joins TRBV28 to TRBJ2-5, with TRBD2 matching 8 bases. Germline V gene data show CDR1 as MDHEN and CDR2 as SYDVKM. The CDR3 sequence is 14 residues long. J was trimmed by 6 bases and V by 4 bases; bases with no gene match: 7.

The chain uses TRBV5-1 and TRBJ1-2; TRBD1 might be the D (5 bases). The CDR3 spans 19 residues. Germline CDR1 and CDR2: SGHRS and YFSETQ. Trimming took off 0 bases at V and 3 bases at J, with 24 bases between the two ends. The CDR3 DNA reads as TGCGCCAGCAGCTTGGACAGGCCCCCGAAACGGAACTACGACTATGGCTACACCTTC. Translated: CASSLDRPPKRNYDYGYTF.

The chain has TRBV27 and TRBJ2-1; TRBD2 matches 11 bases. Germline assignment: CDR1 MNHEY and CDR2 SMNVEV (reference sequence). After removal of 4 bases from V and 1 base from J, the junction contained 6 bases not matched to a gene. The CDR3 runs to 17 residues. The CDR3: CASSSQLAGGSYNEQFF. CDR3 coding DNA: TGTGCCAGCAGTTCCCAGCTAGCGGGAGGTTCCTACAATGAGCAGTTCTTC.

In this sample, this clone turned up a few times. The CDR3 DNA sequence: TGTGCCTGGAGTGTAGCGGGTTTCTATGGCTACACCTTC. Amino acids: CAWSVAGFYGYTF. The chain has TRBV30 and TRBJ1-2; no clear D gene. Trimming pared 0 bases from V and 4 bases from J, leaving 9 bases between. CDR1 and CDR2 (germline): GTSNPN, SVGIG (reference sequence). This CDR3 spans 13 amino acids.

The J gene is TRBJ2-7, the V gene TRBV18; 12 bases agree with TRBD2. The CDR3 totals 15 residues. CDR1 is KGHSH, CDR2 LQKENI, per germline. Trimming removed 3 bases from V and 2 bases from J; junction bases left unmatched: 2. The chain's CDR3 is CASSPRTSGTYEQYF. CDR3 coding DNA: TGTGCCAGCTCACCCCGGACTAGCGGGACCTACGAGCAGTACTTC.

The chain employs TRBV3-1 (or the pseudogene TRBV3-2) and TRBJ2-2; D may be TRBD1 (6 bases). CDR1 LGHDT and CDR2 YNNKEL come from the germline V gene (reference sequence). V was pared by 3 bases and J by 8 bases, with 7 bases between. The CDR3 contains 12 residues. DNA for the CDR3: TGTGCCAGCAGCCACAGGGGTGGGGAGCTGTTTTTT. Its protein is CASSHRGGELFF.

CDR3 sequence: CASSTAWVTGNEQFF. CDR3 in DNA: TGTGCCAGCAGTACTGCATGGGTAACGGGGAATGAGCAGTTCTTC. This chain uses TRBV6-5 with TRBJ2-1, with a possible D match to TRBD2 (5 bases). Per the germline V gene, CDR1 is MNHEY and CDR2 is SVGAGI. V shed 5 bases and J shed 7 bases, with 18 bases lying between them. CDR3 size: 15 residues.

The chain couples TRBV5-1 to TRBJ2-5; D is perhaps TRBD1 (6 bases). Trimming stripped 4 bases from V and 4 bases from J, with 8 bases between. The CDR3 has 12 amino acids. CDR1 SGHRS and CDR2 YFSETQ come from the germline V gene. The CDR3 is CASSGDTETQYF. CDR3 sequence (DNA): TGCGCCAGCAGCGGGGACACAGAGACCCAGTACTTC.

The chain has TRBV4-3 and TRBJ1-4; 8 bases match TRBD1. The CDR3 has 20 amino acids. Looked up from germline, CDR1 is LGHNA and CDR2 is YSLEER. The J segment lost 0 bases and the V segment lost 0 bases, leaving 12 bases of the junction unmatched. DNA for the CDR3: TGCGCCAGCAGCCAAGAAAGACAACGGGACAGGAAAGCAACTAATGAAAAACTGTTTTTT. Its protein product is CASSQERQRDRKATNEKLFF.

The CDR3 DNA reads as TGTGCCAGCAGCTTGTCCTCAGGGGATACGCAGTATTTT. Its translation is CASSLSSGDTQYF. The V and J genes are TRBV5-4 and TRBJ2-3, with D tentatively TRBD1 (5 bases). V lost 1 base, J lost 6 bases, and 9 bases lay in between. The CDR3 runs to 13 residues. Germline assignment: CDR1 SGHNT and CDR2 YYREEE (reference sequence).

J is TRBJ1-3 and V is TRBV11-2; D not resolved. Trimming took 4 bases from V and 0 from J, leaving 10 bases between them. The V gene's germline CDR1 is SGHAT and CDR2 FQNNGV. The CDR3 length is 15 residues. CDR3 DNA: TGTGCCAGCAGCTCTAACCACGTCTCTGGAAACACCATATATTTT. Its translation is CASSSNHVSGNTIYF.

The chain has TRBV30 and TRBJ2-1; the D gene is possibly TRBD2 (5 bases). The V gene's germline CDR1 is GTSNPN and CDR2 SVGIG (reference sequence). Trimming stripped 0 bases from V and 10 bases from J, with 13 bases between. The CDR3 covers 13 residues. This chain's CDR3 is CAWSVRLGGEQFF. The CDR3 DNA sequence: TGTGCCTGGAGTGTCCGGTTAGGAGGCGAGCAGTTCTTC.

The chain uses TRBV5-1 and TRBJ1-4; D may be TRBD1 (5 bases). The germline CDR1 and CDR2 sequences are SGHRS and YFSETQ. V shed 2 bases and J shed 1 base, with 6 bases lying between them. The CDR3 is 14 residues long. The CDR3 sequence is CASSFQGTNEKLFF. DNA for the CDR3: TGCGCCAGCAGCTTTCAGGGAACTAATGAAAAACTGTTTTTT.